This is a list of T cell receptor beta chains from one sample in a study of blood T cell repertoires in COVID-19. Clones were read by immunoSEQ multiplex PCR, and TCRdb kept only the in-frame ones, dropping some. The table shows about 78,000 clones, with about 93% occurring only once. The sequenced material came from peripheral blood. The receptors shown here come from a woman aged 80 or older with acute or convalescent COVID-19. Each CDR3 is given with its conserved first and last residue. Fields, in order: V gene, clone size, J gene, CDR3 protein. A clone size is listed for some rows: how often the clone was seen (once, few, many), or a class if it is expanded.

V gene: TRBV5-4; clone size: NA; J gene: TRBJ2-1; CDR3 protein: CASSLDLAEQFF
V gene: TRBV7-2; clone size: NA; J gene: TRBJ1-5; CDR3 protein: CASSRGQGAGQPQHF
V gene: TRBV11-2; clone size: NA; J gene: TRBJ2-1; CDR3 protein: CASSRVGGYNEQFF
V gene: TRBV7-9; clone size: NA; J gene: TRBJ1-2; CDR3 protein: CASSSTSGQGNNYGYTF
V gene: TRBV5-1; clone size: NA; J gene: TRBJ2-1; CDR3 protein: CASSHSTQGGSYNEQFF
V gene: TRBV10-3; clone size: NA; J gene: TRBJ1-2; CDR3 protein: CAISDLGQSNYGYTF
V gene: TRBV11-1; clone size: NA; J gene: TRBJ2-7; CDR3 protein: CASSPTGTLSYEQYF
V gene: TRBV6-5; clone size: NA; J gene: TRBJ2-2; CDR3 protein: CASSYSRLTGELFF
V gene: TRBV5-1; clone size: NA; J gene: TRBJ1-4; CDR3 protein: CASSYLATNEKLFF
V gene: TRBV24-1; clone size: few; J gene: TRBJ1-1; CDR3 protein: CATSDLQGPNFEAFF
V gene: TRBV6-5; clone size: few; J gene: TRBJ1-4; CDR3 protein: CASSRGGFGEKLFF
V gene: TRBV7-8; clone size: NA; J gene: TRBJ1-2; CDR3 protein: CASSFDRDGYTF
V gene: TRBV10-3; clone size: once; J gene: TRBJ1-1; CDR3 protein: CAITRDRNTEAFF
V gene: TRBV2; clone size: NA; J gene: TRBJ2-1; CDR3 protein: CASSLAGSYNEQFF
V gene: TRBV6-5; clone size: NA; J gene: TRBJ1-1; CDR3 protein: CASSYSSRGNTEAFF
V gene: TRBV24-1; clone size: NA; J gene: TRBJ2-2; CDR3 protein: CATSDLGASGGDTGELFF
V gene: TRBV9; clone size: NA; J gene: TRBJ2-1; CDR3 protein: CASSVVAGGLYEQFF
V gene: TRBV3-1/TRBV3-2; clone size: once; J gene: TRBJ1-2; CDR3 protein: CASSQPGGPGGGYTF
V gene: TRBV3-1/TRBV3-2; clone size: NA; J gene: TRBJ2-7; CDR3 protein: CASSLGSPRQGGEQYF
V gene: TRBV11-2; clone size: NA; J gene: TRBJ2-1; CDR3 protein: CASSLEGQVYNEQFF